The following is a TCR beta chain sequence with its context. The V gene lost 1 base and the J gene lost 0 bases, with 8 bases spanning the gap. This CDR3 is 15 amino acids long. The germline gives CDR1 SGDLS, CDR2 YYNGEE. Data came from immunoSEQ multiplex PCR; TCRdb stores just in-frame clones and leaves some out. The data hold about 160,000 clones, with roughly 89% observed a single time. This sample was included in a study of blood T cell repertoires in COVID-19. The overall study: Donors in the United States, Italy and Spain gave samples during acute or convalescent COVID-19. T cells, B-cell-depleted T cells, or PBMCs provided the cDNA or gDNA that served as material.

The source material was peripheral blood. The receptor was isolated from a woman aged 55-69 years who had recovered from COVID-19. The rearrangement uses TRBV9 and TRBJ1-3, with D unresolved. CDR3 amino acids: CASSVSGFSGNTIYF. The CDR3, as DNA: TGTGCCAGCAGCGTAAGCGGGTTCTCTGGAAACACCATATATTTT. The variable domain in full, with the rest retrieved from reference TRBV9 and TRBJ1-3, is DSGVTQTPKHLITATGQRVTLRCSPRSGDLSVYWYQQSLDQGLQFLIQYYNGEERAKGNILERFSAQQFPDLHSELNLSSLELGDSALYFCASSVSGFSGNTIYFGEGSWLTVV.